This T cell receptor (beta chain) was documented in a study of blood T cell repertoires in COVID-19. The wider study: Samples came from the United States, Italy and Spain, spanning acute and convalescent COVID-19. T cells, B-cell-depleted T cells, or PBMCs provided the cDNA or gDNA that served as material.

The length of the CDR3 is 12 residues. V was cut by 1 base and J by 5 bases, with 5 bases left in between. Germline V gives CDR1 SGHRS, CDR2 YFSETQ. As originally analysed: By means of reference gene primer amplification, nucleated cell counts were estimated. Data came from immunoSEQ multiplex PCR; TCRdb stores just in-frame clones and leaves some out. V, J and clone size were drawn from that table, and D and trimming were deduced from the DNA. The sample gives fewer than 350,000 clones, over 85% of which show up once; under 5% is in the top ten. It was during active infection that Seattle patients were enrolled and then longitudinally followed.

The source material was peripheral blood. This sequence was found in a woman aged 55-70 years with COVID-19, enrolled during active disease. V usage is TRBV5-1 and J usage is TRBJ2-3; D uncertain. The CDR3 loop is CASSLPEDTQYF. The CDR3, as DNA: TGCGCCAGCAGCTTGCCAGAAGATACGCAGTATTTT.